The rows below give T cell receptor beta chains drawn from one sample of a study of identical twins. TCRdb used MiXCR to reprocess the 5' RACE reads, holding one entry per CDR3 protein. The table records 1,800,000 or so distinct CDR3 sequences, around 33% of them present only once. Material for sequencing was cord blood. All receptors come from a newborn girl in good health. Each CDR3 is given with its conserved first and last residue. Fields, in order: clone size, V gene, J gene, D gene, CDR3 DNA, CDR3 protein. D genes are given only for firm matches. The listing skips clone size in some rows; elsewhere it reads once, few, many or a size class.

>.|TRBV10-3|TRBJ2-1|TRBD2
TGTGCCATCACGGGGCGGGAGGGCTCCTACAATGAGCAGTTCTTC
CAITGREGSYNEQFF
>.|TRBV4-1|TRBJ2-3|TRBD2
TGCGCCAGCAGCCATCCCGGGACTAGGGTCACAGATACGCAGTATTTT
CASSHPGTRVTDTQYF
>many|TRBV4-1|TRBJ1-2|.
TGCGCCAGCAGCCAAGTTCCGCAGCCCTTTAACTATGGCTACACCTTC
CASSQVPQPFNYGYTF
>once|TRBV24-1|TRBJ2-5|.
TGTGCCACCAGTGTAACCGGACCCCACTACCGGGAGACCCAGTACTTC
CATSVTGPHYRETQYF
>few|TRBV9|TRBJ2-5|TRBD2
TGTGCCAGCAATAAGGAGACTAGCGGGAGTGGGGAGACCCAGTACTTC
CASNKETSGSGETQYF
>many|TRBV12-3/TRBV12-4|TRBJ2-3|.
TGTGCCAGCAGTTTCCCTAGCCCCACAGATACGCAGTATTTT
CASSFPSPTDTQYF
>many|TRBV29-1|TRBJ2-3|.
TGCAGCGTTGTTCTAGTACATCGGGATACGCAGTATTTT
CSVVLVHRDTQYF
>.|TRBV20-1|TRBJ2-5|TRBD2
TGCAGTGCTAGAAAGGGTAGCGGGAGAAGAGAGACCCAGTACTTC
CSARKGSGRRETQYF
>.|TRBV20-1|TRBJ2-7|.
TGCAGTACTAAGGAACCGCAGAGCTCCTACGAGCAGTACTTC
CSTKEPQSSYEQYF
>.|TRBV6-6|TRBJ2-5|.
TGTGCCAGCAGCCGTAATGCCCAAGAGACCCAGTACTTC
CASSRNAQETQYF
>.|TRBV30|TRBJ2-1|.
TGTGCCTGGAGATCTTCAAGGGGGCGGGGGACATACAATGAGCAGTTCTTC
CAWRSSRGRGTYNEQFF
>.|TRBV9|TRBJ2-2|TRBD2
TGTGCCAGCAGCGGGATGAGCGGGATTAACACCGGGGAGCTGTTTTTT
CASSGMSGINTGELFF
>.|TRBV11-2|TRBJ1-4|.
TGTGCCAGCAGCTCGGACGCCTATCGAAATGAAAAACTGTTTTTT
CASSSDAYRNEKLFF
>.|TRBV21-1|TRBJ2-3|.
TGTACCAGCAGCAAAGTAGTACTAGCGGGAGCCCCAGATACGCAGTATTTT
CTSSKVVLAGAPDTQYF
>.|TRBV18|TRBJ2-7|.
TGTGCCAGCTCACCACCCAGCGCTGCCTACAATGAGCAGTACTTC
CASSPPSAAYNEQYF
>.|TRBV6-6|TRBJ1-1|.
TGTGCCAGCAGTAATGTAATAGGCACTGAAGCTTTCTTT
CASSNVIGTEAFF
>few|TRBV10-3|TRBJ1-2|TRBD1
TGTGCCATCACCGGACAGGGAAACTATGGCTACACCTTC
CAITGQGNYGYTF
>.|TRBV10-3|TRBJ2-3|TRBD1
TGTGCCATCAGTGTACTTCCACCGGGACAGGGGCGAGATACGCAGTATTTT
CAISVLPPGQGRDTQYF
>few|TRBV5-6|TRBJ2-5|TRBD1
TGTGCCAGCACCTTTGGGACAGGGCATCGCCAAGAGACCCAGTACTTC
CASTFGTGHRQETQYF
>.|TRBV20-1|TRBJ2-1|.
TGCAGTGCTAGAGACCGGGAGCATGGCTGCAATGAGCAGTTCTTC
CSARDREHGCNEQFF
>.|TRBV9|TRBJ2-4|.
TGTGCCAGCAGCGTGACGGGAGTCAAAAACATTCAGTACTTC
CASSVTGVKNIQYF
>.|TRBV30|TRBJ2-1|.
TGTGCCTGGAGCATTCGCGCGGGCAATGAGCAGTTCTTC
CAWSIRAGNEQFF
>.|TRBV12-3/TRBV12-4|TRBJ2-1|.
TGTGCCAGCAGTTTAGACGGACAGCACAATGAGCAGTTCTTC
CASSLDGQHNEQFF
>.|TRBV27|TRBJ2-3|.
TGTGCCAGCAGTTTAGGGCCCATAGGCGCAGATACGCAGTATTTT
CASSLGPIGADTQYF
>.|TRBV18|TRBJ1-2|.
TGTGCCAGCTCAGCCGGAGTTACAGACTATGGCTACACCTTC
CASSAGVTDYGYTF
>.|TRBV29-1|TRBJ1-2|.
TGCAGCGTTGGGTCCGCGCGGCTCGGCAACACCTTC
CSVGSARLGNTF
>.|TRBV20-1|TRBJ2-5|.
TGCAGTGCTAGAGACCCTGGTACGGGACCCCAAGAGACCCAGTACTTC
CSARDPGTGPQETQYF
>.|TRBV5-1|TRBJ1-2|.
TGCGCCAGCAGCTTCCTTGACAGTACGGGGGGCTACACCTTC
CASSFLDSTGGYTF
>.|TRBV10-3|TRBJ1-2|.
TGTGCCATCAGCGTGACAGGCCCATTTTATGGCTACACCTTC
CAISVTGPFYGYTF
>.|TRBV7-9|TRBJ2-5|.
TGTGCCAGCAGCCCCGGGACACAAAGAAGAGAGACCCAGTACTTC
CASSPGTQRRETQYF
>many|TRBV28|TRBJ2-7|.
TGTGCCAGCAGTTTAGCCTATAGGGGCTACTACGAGCAGTACTTC
CASSLAYRGYYEQYF
>.|TRBV20-1|TRBJ1-1|TRBD1
TGCAGTGCCCCAGGTCAGGGGGGCACTGCTGAAGCTTTCTTT
CSAPGQGGTAEAFF
>few|TRBV20-1|TRBJ2-1|.
TGCAGTGCCGCCCCCTTGGACAATGAGCAGTTCTTC
CSAAPLDNEQFF
>once|TRBV20-1|TRBJ2-2|.
TGCAGTGCTAGAAAGGGGGACGGCACCGGGGAGCTGTTTTTT
CSARKGDGTGELFF
>.|TRBV2|TRBJ2-7|.
TGTGCCAGCAGGTGCAGGGGGGAGTACTTC
CASRCRGEYF
>.|TRBV12-3/TRBV12-4|TRBJ2-4|TRBD2
TGTGCCAGCAGTCCAGAGCGAGCGGGAGCTATCTCCTACGAGCGGTACTTC
CASSPERAGAISYERYF
>few|TRBV3-1|TRBJ2-5|.
TGTGCCAGCAGCCACAGCGTGGAGACCCAGTACTTC
CASSHSVETQYF
>.|TRBV11-2|TRBJ2-1|TRBD2
TGTGCCAGCAGCTTGATTGCAGGACTAGGCAATGAGCAGTTCTTC
CASSLIAGLGNEQFF
>.|TRBV6-6|TRBJ1-1|.
TGTGCCAGCAGCCGTGAGGGGGACACTGAAGCTTTCTTT
CASSREGDTEAFF
>few|TRBV15|TRBJ2-7|.
TGTGCCACCAGCAGAGCCCTCGACAGACCCTACGAGCAGTACTTC
CATSRALDRPYEQYF
>.|TRBV7-6|TRBJ2-7|.
TGTGCCAGCAGCTTAAGGTTGGGGTACGGCGGGTACTACGAGCAGTACTTC
CASSLRLGYGGYYEQYF
>.|TRBV4-1|TRBJ2-5|TRBD2
TGCGCCAGCAGCTTCTCTAGCGGGAGGAAGGAGGAGACCCGGTACTTC
CASSFSSGRKEETRYF
>.|TRBV5-5|TRBJ1-4|TRBD1
TGTGCCAGCTCGACAGGGGGCCGGGAAAAACTGTTTTTT
CASSTGGREKLFF
>few|TRBV12-3/TRBV12-4|TRBJ2-1|TRBD2
TGTGCCAGCATCAGACTAGCGGGGGGGAAAAATGAGCAGTTCTTC
CASIRLAGGKNEQFF
>.|TRBV14|TRBJ2-7|.
TGTGCCAGCAGCCAAGATAGGACTACAGGGATGCAGTACTTC
CASSQDRTTGMQYF
>few|TRBV29-1|TRBJ2-5|TRBD2
TGCAGCGTTGTGGCTAGCGGGGGACAAGAGACCCAGTACTTC
CSVVASGGQETQYF
>few|TRBV12-3/TRBV12-4|TRBJ2-7|.
TGTGCCAGCAGTTTCCCCGGTAGGGGGGCCTACGAGCAGTACTTC
CASSFPGRGAYEQYF
>.|TRBV29-1|TRBJ2-2|.
TGCAGCGTTGAGGCACGTTCGAACACCGGGGAGCTGTTTTTT
CSVEARSNTGELFF
>few|TRBV6-1|TRBJ2-3|.
TGTGCCAGCAGTGAAGCGGGAGCTAGCACAGATACGCAGTATTTT
CASSEAGASTDTQYF
>once|TRBV7-8|TRBJ1-6|.
TGTGCCATCGGGGGGAATTCACCCCTCCACTTT
CAIGGNSPLHF